This TCR beta chain was sequenced for a study of T cells in Graves' hyperthyroidism and ophthalmopathy. It was RNA transcripts that yielded the amplified TCR beta CDR3 regions. When the TCR CDR3 underwent first-round RT-PCR, the HTBI primer set was used. TCRdb re-derived calls from the multiplex PCR reads in MiXCR, one entry per CDR3 protein. The sample has 350,000 to 450,000 distinct CDR3 sequences, approximately 15% seen once. Note on this clonotype: What it recognizes is unknown.

CDR1 and CDR2 (germline): SGHNT, YENEEA. This CDR3 comprises 13 residues. V was cut by 5 bases and J by 9 bases, with 17 bases left in between. Diagnoses used clinical symptoms, serum thyroxine and TRAb, thyroid ultrasound and orbital computed tomography. Fresh peripheral blood, around 11 ml of it, supplied the PBMCs. General study findings and limits: Model predictions of ophthalmopathy came a median approximately seven months before onset. Classification by a 13 V-J model distinguished ophthalmopathy from stable hyperthyroidism.

V gene TRBV11-3 combines with J gene TRBJ2-7; D remains ambiguous. Sequencing was carried out using blood. The receptor was derived from a woman aged 55-70 years with Graves' hyperthyroidism. The CDR3 spells CASSASVDQGQYF. The CDR3, as DNA: TGTGCCAGCAGCGCCTCGGTGGACCAAGGGCAGTACTTC. Using reference TRBV11-3 and TRBJ2-7 for the parts outside the CDR3, the full variable domain is EAGVVQSPRYKIIEKKQPVAFWCNPISGHNTLYWYLQNLGQGPELLIRYENEEAVDDSQLPKDRFSAERLKGVDSTLKIQPAELGDSAVYLCASSASVDQGQYFGPGTRLTVT.